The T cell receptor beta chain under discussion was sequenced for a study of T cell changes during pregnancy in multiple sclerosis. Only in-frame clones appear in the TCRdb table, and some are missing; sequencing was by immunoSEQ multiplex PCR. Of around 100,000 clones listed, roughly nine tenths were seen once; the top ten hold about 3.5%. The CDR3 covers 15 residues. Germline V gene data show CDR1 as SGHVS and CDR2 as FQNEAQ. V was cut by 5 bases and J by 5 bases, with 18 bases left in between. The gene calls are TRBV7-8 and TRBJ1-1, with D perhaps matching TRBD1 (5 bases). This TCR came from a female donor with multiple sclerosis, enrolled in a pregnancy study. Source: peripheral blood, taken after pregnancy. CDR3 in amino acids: CASSPSSGGDTEAFF. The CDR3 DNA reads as TGTGCCAGCAGCCCCTCCTCCGGAGGGGATACTGAAGCTTTCTTT. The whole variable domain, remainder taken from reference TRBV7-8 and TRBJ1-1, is GAGVSQSPRYKVAKRGQDVALRCDPISGHVSLFWYQQALGQGPEFLTYFQNEAQLDKSGLPSDRFFAERPEGSVSTLKIQRTQQEDSAVYLCASSPSSGGDTEAFFGQGTRLTVV.